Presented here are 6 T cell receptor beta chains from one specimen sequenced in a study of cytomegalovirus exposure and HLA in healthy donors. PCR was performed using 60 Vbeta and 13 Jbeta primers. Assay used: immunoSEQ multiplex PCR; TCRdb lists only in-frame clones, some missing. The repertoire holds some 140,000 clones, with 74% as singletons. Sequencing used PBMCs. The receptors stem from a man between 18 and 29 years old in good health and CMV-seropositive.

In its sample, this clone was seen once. The CDR3 bases are TGTGCCAGCAGTGTAATCCAGGGCTCAGGGCAGTTCTTC. Translated: CASSVIQGSGQFF. This chain joins TRBV6-1 and TRBJ2-1; tentative D call: TRBD1 (5 bases). Per germline, CDR1 MNHNS and CDR2 SASEGT. V was shortened by 4 bases and J by 12 bases, with 16 bases between the two germline ends. The CDR3 runs to 13 residues.

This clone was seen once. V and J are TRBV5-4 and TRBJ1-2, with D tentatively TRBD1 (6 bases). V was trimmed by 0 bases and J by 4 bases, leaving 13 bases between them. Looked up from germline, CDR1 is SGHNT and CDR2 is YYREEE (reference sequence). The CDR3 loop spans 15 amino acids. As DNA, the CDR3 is TGTGCCAGCAGCTTGGGACCAACAGGGAGCTATGGCTACACCTTC. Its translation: CASSLGPTGSYGYTF.

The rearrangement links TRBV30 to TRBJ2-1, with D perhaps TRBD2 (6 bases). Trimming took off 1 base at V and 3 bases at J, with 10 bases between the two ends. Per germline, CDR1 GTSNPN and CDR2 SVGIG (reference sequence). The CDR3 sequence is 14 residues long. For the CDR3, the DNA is TGTGCCTGGAGTGGAGGGAGGAGCTACAATGAGCAGTTCTTC. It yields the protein CAWSGGRSYNEQFF.

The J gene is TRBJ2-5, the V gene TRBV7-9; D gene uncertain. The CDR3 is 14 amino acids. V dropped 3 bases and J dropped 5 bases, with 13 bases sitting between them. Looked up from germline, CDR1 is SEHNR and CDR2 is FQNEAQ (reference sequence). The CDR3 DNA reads TGTGCCAGCAGCTTTCTTGGGCCTGGGGAGACCCAGTACTTC. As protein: CASSFLGPGETQYF.

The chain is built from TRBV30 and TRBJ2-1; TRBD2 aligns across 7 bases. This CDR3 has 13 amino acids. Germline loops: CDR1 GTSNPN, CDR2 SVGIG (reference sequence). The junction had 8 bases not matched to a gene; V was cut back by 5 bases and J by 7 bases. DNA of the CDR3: TGTGCCTGGCGAGCGGGAAGGGAGAATGAGCAGTTCTTC. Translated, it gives CAWRAGRENEQFF.

Here the CDR3 DNA reads TGTGCCAGCAGTGACTCGGGGGGTTCGCAAGCTTTCTTT. Protein product: CASSDSGGSQAFF. This chain uses TRBV6-4 with TRBJ1-1; D is possibly TRBD1 (5 bases). This CDR3 has 13 residues. Germline V lookup: CDR1 MRHNA, CDR2 SNTAGT. Trimming took off 0 bases at V and 9 bases at J, with 11 bases between the two ends.